This is a list of T cell receptor beta chains from one sample in a study of blood T cell repertoires in COVID-19. Assay: immunoSEQ multiplex PCR; the TCRdb copy retains only in-frame clones and omits some. Of a few hundred thousand clones in the sample, 70% to 85% were seen once. The sample was peripheral blood. All receptors come from a woman between 40 and 55 years old who had recovered from COVID-19. The CDR3 runs from the conserved cysteine through the conserved F or W. The D gene is left open where the match is weak. Expanded clones get a size class; other rows say once, few or many, or leave the size out.

NA	TRBV5-5	TRBJ1-5	16	TRBD1	CASSSRPGTGNQPQHF	TGTGCCAGCAGTTCAAGACCCGGGACAGGGAATCAGCCCCAGCATTTT
NA	TRBV21-1	TRBJ1-4	16	NA	CASSIANRGSGEKLFF	TGTGCCAGCAGCATCGCAAACAGGGGGTCGGGGGAAAAACTGTTTTTT
NA	TRBV5-5	TRBJ2-7	14	NA	CASSLADSPNEQYF	TGTGCCAGCAGCTTGGCCGACAGTCCGAACGAGCAGTACTTC
NA	TRBV19	TRBJ1-2	15	TRBD1	CASRTSGTGPYGYTF	TGTGCCAGTAGAACATCCGGGACAGGGCCCTATGGCTACACCTTC
NA	TRBV7-2	TRBJ1-5	16	NA	CASSLVSGASNQPQHF	TGTGCCAGCAGCTTAGTTTCAGGGGCCAGCAATCAGCCCCAGCATTTT
NA	TRBV6-2/TRBV6-3	TRBJ2-5	13	NA	CASSRQAGETQYF	TGTGCCAGCAGCCGGCAGGCGGGGGAGACCCAGTACTTC
NA	TRBV19	TRBJ1-5	14	NA	CASNPRGSNQPQHF	TGTGCCAGTAATCCCAGGGGTAGCAATCAGCCCCAGCATTTT
NA	TRBV25-1	TRBJ1-2	13	NA	CASPFSFHYGYTF	TGTGCCAGCCCCTTCTCGTTCCACTATGGCTACACCTTC
NA	TRBV5-5	TRBJ2-5	13	NA	CASSFGLLETQYF	TGTGCCAGCAGCTTCGGACTACTAGAGACCCAGTACTTC
NA	TRBV7-9	TRBJ1-2	14	TRBD1	CASSVGGTVFGYTF	TGTGCCAGCAGCGTAGGGGGGACAGTCTTTGGCTACACCTTC
NA	TRBV12-3/TRBV12-4	TRBJ2-7	13	NA	CASSFGDIYEQYF	TGTGCCAGCAGTTTCGGGGATATCTACGAGCAGTACTTC
NA	TRBV29-1	TRBJ2-3	16	TRBD2	CSVTGAVAGGADTQYF	TGCAGCGTTACGGGGGCGGTAGCGGGGGGTGCAGATACGCAGTATTTT
few	TRBV9	TRBJ2-7	14	NA	CASSGGVGGDTQYF	TGTGCCAGCAGCGGAGGGGTCGGTGGGGACACTCAGTACTTC
NA	TRBV20-1	TRBJ1-2	11	TRBD1	CSARAGTANLF	TGCAGTGCTAGAGCCGGGACAGCCAATCTCTTC
NA	TRBV7-2	TRBJ2-7	15	NA	CASSIDQTPVYGQYF	TGTGCCAGCAGCATAGACCAAACGCCGGTGTACGGGCAGTACTTC
NA	TRBV7-2	TRBJ1-2	13	NA	CASSLYRAYGYTF	TGTGCCAGCAGCTTATATAGAGCGTATGGCTACACCTTC
NA	TRBV7-2	TRBJ1-1	14	NA	CASSFSDMNTEAFF	TGTGCCAGCAGCTTTTCAGATATGAACACTGAAGCTTTCTTT
NA	TRBV7-8	TRBJ2-5	14	TRBD1	CASSLGGQQETQYF	TGTGCCAGCAGCTTAGGGGGACAGCAAGAGACCCAGTACTTC
NA	TRBV13	TRBJ1-1	14	NA	CASSRARPNTEAFF	TGTGCCAGCAGCCGCGCCAGGCCGAACACTGAAGCTTTCTTT
few	TRBV5-6	TRBJ1-6	13	NA	CASSTQDYSPLHF	TGTGCCAGCAGCACCCAGGACTATTCACCCCTCCACTTT
NA	TRBV11-2	TRBJ2-1	15	TRBD1	CASSLAGTEDNEQFF	TGTGCCAGCAGCTTAGCCGGGACAGAAGACAATGAGCAGTTCTTC
NA	TRBV7-2	TRBJ2-7	17	TRBD2	CASSFGTDGGLRNEQYF	TGTGCCAGCAGCTTCGGGACCGACGGGGGGTTGCGCAACGAGCAGTACTTC
NA	TRBV5-4	TRBJ2-2	17	TRBD2	CASSSHFSGINTGELFF	TGTGCCAGCAGCTCCCATTTTAGCGGGATAAACACCGGGGAGCTGTTTTTT
NA	TRBV18	TRBJ1-2	12	TRBD1	CASSPIQGADTF	TGTGCCAGCTCACCAATACAGGGGGCAGACACCTTC
few	TRBV5-4	TRBJ2-5	16	TRBD1	CASYPGTGGRQETQYF	TGTGCCAGTTACCCCGGGACAGGGGGTCGGCAAGAGACCCAGTACTTC
NA	TRBV27	TRBJ2-7	11	NA	CASKGRYEQYF	TGTGCCAGCAAGGGGAGGTACGAGCAGTACTTC
NA	TRBV2	TRBJ1-3	15	NA	CASSERAVSGNTIYF	TGTGCCAGCAGTGAGAGGGCAGTCTCTGGAAACACCATATATTTT
few	TRBV19	TRBJ1-4	14	NA	CASSSPKPGEKLFF	TGTGCCAGTAGTTCCCCGAAACCGGGTGAAAAACTGTTTTTT
NA	TRBV6-5	TRBJ2-7	13	NA	CASNHRERAEQYF	TGTGCCAGCAACCACAGGGAGAGGGCCGAGCAGTACTTC
once	TRBV6-6	TRBJ1-1	15	TRBD1	CASSKRQGLNTEAFF	TGTGCCAGCAGCAAACGACAGGGTTTGAACACTGAAGCTTTCTTT
NA	TRBV7-7	TRBJ2-7	16	NA	CASSLVCTAASYEQYF	TGTGCTAGCAGCTTAGTCTGTACAGCCGCCTCCTACGAGCAGTACTTC
NA	TRBV6-2/TRBV6-3	TRBJ1-2	14	NA	CASSTPTAPYGYTF	TGTGCCAGCAGTACCCCGACAGCACCCTATGGCTACACCTTC
NA	TRBV5-1	TRBJ1-2	15	TRBD1	CASSAGTEEGHGYTF	TGCGCCAGCAGCGCCGGGACAGAGGAGGGTCATGGCTACACCTTC
few	TRBV11-3	TRBJ2-4	15	NA	CASSLFSGGENIQYF	TGTGCCAGCAGCTTATTCTCGGGGGGCGAAAACATTCAGTACTTC
NA	TRBV2	TRBJ2-3	15	TRBD1	CASSDVDRATDTQYF	TGTGCCAGCAGTGACGTGGACAGGGCCACAGATACGCAGTATTTT
NA	TRBV2	TRBJ1-3	14	TRBD1	CASSRQGSGNTIYF	TGTGCCAGCAGTAGACAGGGTTCTGGAAACACCATATATTTT